The 25 T cell receptor beta chains below were found in one sample sequenced in a study of blood T cells in healthy people across ages. A second roughly 6 to 12 cycle PCR used barcoded and J-beta primers. TCRdb used MiXCR to reprocess the 5' RACE reads, holding one entry per CDR3 protein. The table lists fewer than 1,200,000 distinct CDR3 sequences, under 30% of them singletons. The same data also went into a second study, on T cells of mothers and their children.

Sequencing used blood. The receptors here all came from a girl aged 2-9 years in good health.

V and J are TRBV20-1 and TRBJ2-5; 12 bases line up with TRBD2. The J call may not be correct, given that the DNA end is closer to TRBJ2-1. The CDR3 runs to 12 residues. Germline CDR1 DFQATT, CDR2 SNEGSKA (reference sequence). Written as DNA, the CDR3 is TGCAGTGCTACTCTAGCGGGGGGGCGTCAGTTCTTC. This translates into CSATLAGGRQFF.

On this clonotype itself: Mismatch with germline at one junction end may stem from a read error. The V and J genes are TRBV7-9 and TRBJ1-1, with 10 bases identical to TRBD1. The CDR3 totals 15 residues. Per germline, CDR1 SEHNR and CDR2 FQNEAQ (reference sequence). CDR3 protein: CASSFPEGQGTEASF. The CDR3 DNA sequence: TGTGCCAGCAGCTTCCCCGAGGGACAGGGGACTGAAGCTTCCTTT.

This chain joins TRBV5-6 and TRBJ2-6, with a possible D match to TRBD1 (5 bases). This CDR3 has 16 amino acids. V lost 4 bases and J 1 base, leaving 12 bases between the germline ends. Per germline, CDR1 SGHDT and CDR2 YYEEEE. The CDR3 here is CASSIYTGSGANVLTF. In nucleotides, the CDR3 is TGTGCCAGCAGCATATATACAGGATCTGGGGCCAACGTCCTGACTTTC.

The table lists this clonotype with a few counts. The chain employs TRBV7-9 and TRBJ2-5, with D possibly matching TRBD2 (5 bases). This CDR3 spans 14 amino acids. Germline lookup yields CDR1 SEHNR and CDR2 FQNEAQ (reference sequence). Trimming stripped 2 bases from V and 3 bases from J, with 10 bases between. The CDR3 region has the DNA TGTGCCAGCAGCTTACAGAGCGGTGAAGAGACCCAGTACTTC. Protein product: CASSLQSGEETQYF.

In its sample, this clonotype was seen a few times. The V and J genes are TRBV27 and TRBJ2-7; D is undetermined. Germline-derived CDR1 and CDR2 are MNHEY and SMNVEV (reference sequence). The CDR3 runs 14 residues. V dropped 5 bases and J dropped 1 base, with 12 bases sitting between them. CDR3 region: CASSALLGSYEQYF. The CDR3 DNA sequence: TGTGCCAGCAGTGCGCTTTTGGGGTCCTACGAGCAGTACTTC.

The chain is built from TRBV19 and TRBJ1-5; D unclear. Germline lookup yields CDR1 LNHDA and CDR2 SQIVND (reference sequence). The CDR3 runs 14 residues. With 5 bases removed from V and 8 bases from J, the gap between germline ends came to 16 bases. This chain's CDR3 is CASSQSDFREPQHF. For the CDR3, the DNA is TGTGCCAGTAGTCAGTCAGACTTTAGGGAGCCCCAGCATTTT. The full variable domain, with the rest looked up from reference TRBV19 and TRBJ1-5, is DGGITQSPKYLFRKEGQNVTLSCEQNLNHDAMYWYRQDPGQGLRLIYYSQIVNDFQKGDIAEGYSVSREKKESFPLTVTSAQKNPTAFYLCASSQSDFREPQHFGDGTRLSIL.

The V call is TRBV6-5, the J call TRBJ2-3; D is ambiguous. Germline V gene sequence: CDR1 MNHEY, CDR2 SVGAGI. The CDR3 runs 13 residues. The V end was cut by 8 bases, the J end by 6 bases, with 15 bases between. The CDR3 protein is CASYGDYGDTQYF. CDR3 DNA sequence: TGTGCCAGCTATGGGGATTACGGGGATACGCAGTATTTT.

The chain links TRBV24-1 to TRBJ1-2, with D tentatively TRBD1 (5 bases). The CDR3 covers 13 residues. The germline CDR1 and CDR2 sequences are KGHDR and SFDVKD. Between the trimmed V and J ends, which lost 3 bases and 8 bases, there was a span of 12 bases. The CDR3: CATSDEAGAGYTF. The DNA for the CDR3 is TGTGCCACCAGTGATGAGGCTGGGGCCGGCTACACCTTC.

This clonotype was seen more than once but under ten times. The genes are TRBV5-1 and TRBJ2-7; 9 nucleotides align to TRBD2. The CDR3 loop spans 13 amino acids. After removal of 4 bases from V and 3 bases from J, the junction contained 2 bases not matched to a gene. Germline CDR1 reads SGHRS; CDR2 reads YFSETQ. CDR3 amino acids: CASSASGNYEQYF. The DNA of the CDR3 is TGCGCCAGCAGCGCTAGCGGGAACTACGAGCAGTACTTC.

This chain connects TRBV29-1 to TRBJ2-5; D remains ambiguous. The ends were cut back, 4 bases at V and 4 bases at J, with 10 bases in the middle. Germline lookup yields CDR1 SQVTM and CDR2 ANQGSEA. CDR3 length equals 12 residues. CDR3 sequence reads: CSVVSLTETQYF. CDR3 DNA: TGCAGCGTTGTTTCCCTAACAGAGACCCAGTACTTC.

The chain carries TRBV28 and TRBJ1-5; the D is unclear. Germline V gene data show CDR1 as MDHEN and CDR2 as SYDVKM. V lost 4 bases and J 3 bases, leaving 16 bases between the germline ends. The CDR3 consists of 16 residues. The CDR3, as DNA: TGTGCCAGCAGTTCCTCCCTGGGAGGCTACAATCAGCCCCAGCATTTT. This translates into CASSSSLGGYNQPQHF.

This chain uses TRBV20-1 with TRBJ1-1; 7 nucleotides line up with TRBD1. V lost 5 bases and J lost 5; bases outside the gene matches: 14. CDR3 size: 15 residues. CDR1 is DFQATT and CDR2 is SNEGSKA in the germline V gene (reference sequence). The CDR3 sequence is CSASHPGRGWTEAFF. In nucleotides, the CDR3 is TGCAGTGCTTCCCACCCGGGCAGGGGGTGGACTGAAGCTTTCTTT.

The chain joins TRBV4-1 to TRBJ1-1, with D uncertain. The CDR3 is 14 amino acids. Trimming cost V 6 bases and J 1 base, with 12 bases left between them. Germline CDR1 is MGHRA and CDR2 is YSYEKL. The CDR3 region is CASSRREENTEAFF. The CDR3 DNA reads as TGCGCCAGCAGTCGCCGGGAGGAGAACACTGAAGCTTTCTTT.

This clonotype was detected a few times. The chain combines TRBV12-3 or TRBV12-4 with TRBJ2-5; no reliable D call. The V end lost 5 bases, the J end lost 4 bases, and 11 bases lay between the germline ends. This CDR3 is built from 13 residues. The CDR3 DNA sequence: TGTGCCAGCAGTACGACCGCAGGAGAGACCCAGTACTTC. This sequence encodes CASSTTAGETQYF.

V is TRBV7-8 and J is TRBJ2-3; D not certain. V gave up 2 bases and J gave up 4 bases, with 10 bases separating them. Germline assignment: CDR1 SGHVS and CDR2 FQNEAQ. The CDR3 sequence is 14 residues long. The CDR3 DNA reads as TGTGCCAGCAGCTTATTACCGGGCGCAGATACGCAGTATTTT. It encodes CASSLLPGADTQYF. The full variable domain, rest sourced from reference TRBV7-8 and TRBJ2-3, is GAGVSQSPRYKVAKRGQDVALRCDPISGHVSLFWYQQALGQGPEFLTYFQNEAQLDKSGLPSDRFFAERPEGSVSTLKIQRTQQEDSAVYLCASSLLPGADTQYFGPGTRLTVL.

J is TRBJ1-2 and V is TRBV7-9; 9 positions match TRBD1. This CDR3 is built from 17 residues. Germline CDR1 reads SEHNR; CDR2 reads FQNEAQ (reference sequence). V dropped 3 bases and J dropped 3; count of bases not matched to a gene: 11. The chain's CDR3 is CASSLAGTGSLHYGYTF. The CDR3 DNA follows: TGTGCCAGCAGCTTGGCGGGGACAGGGTCGCTTCACTATGGCTACACCTTC.

This clonotype occurred a few times. The J gene is TRBJ2-3, the V gene TRBV21-1; the table assigns TRBD1, which was not confirmed against the DNA. TRBV21-1 counts as a pseudogene. The CDR3 is 16 residues long. CDR3 DNA sequence: TGTGCCAGCAGCAACTCGACAGGGTATAACACAGATACGCAGTATTTT. Protein product: CASSNSTGYNTDTQYF.

V and J are TRBV20-1 and TRBJ1-3; D is unresolved. V lost 3 bases, J lost 1 base, and 16 bases lay in between. Germline V gene sequence: CDR1 DFQATT, CDR2 SNEGSKA (reference sequence). This CDR3 is 16 amino acids long. The CDR3 DNA is TGCAGTGCTAGGTCCAGAGGCGGAGGGTCTGGAAACACCATATATTTT. This codes for CSARSRGGGSGNTIYF.

V and J are TRBV6-2 or TRBV6-3 and TRBJ2-7; perhaps TRBD2 as D (5 bases). CDR3 length: 16 residues. V lost 0 bases and J lost 6, with 18 bases in between. Looked up from germline, CDR1 is MNHEY and CDR2 is SVGEGT. CDR3 residues: CASSYSQTSQRSEQYF. DNA for the CDR3: TGTGCCAGCAGTTACTCTCAAACTAGTCAGCGAAGCGAGCAGTACTTC.

In its sample, this clonotype was seen a few times. This chain uses TRBV11-3 with TRBJ2-1; the D gene is possibly TRBD2 (5 bases). The V gene's germline CDR1 is SGHNT and CDR2 YENEEA. V was cut by 1 base and J by 9 bases, with 10 bases left in between. The CDR3 length is 13 residues. This CDR3 is CASSLVLAGEQFF. For the CDR3, the DNA is TGTGCCAGCAGCTTAGTTCTTGCGGGTGAGCAGTTCTTC. The variable domain in full, with the rest retrieved from reference TRBV11-3 and TRBJ2-1, is EAGVVQSPRYKIIEKKQPVAFWCNPISGHNTLYWYLQNLGQGPELLIRYENEEAVDDSQLPKDRFSAERLKGVDSTLKIQPAELGDSAVYLCASSLVLAGEQFFGPGTRLTVL.

This clonotype was seen only a few times. The chain has TRBV28 and TRBJ2-7; a possible D gene is TRBD1 (6 bases). The CDR3 extends over 16 amino acids. Trimming pared 5 bases from V and 3 bases from J, leaving 20 bases between. Germline CDR1 reads MDHEN; CDR2 reads SYDVKM. The CDR3 sequence is CASSHPSRDTYYEQYF. The DNA of the CDR3 is TGTGCCAGCAGTCACCCTAGCCGGGACACCTACTACGAGCAGTACTTC.

A few counts support this clonotype. The chain uses TRBV12-3 or TRBV12-4 and TRBJ2-5, with D perhaps TRBD1 (6 bases). The DNA end is a closer match to TRBJ2-1, so the J assignment may be wrong. There are 15 residues in the CDR3. CDR3 protein: CASSLGGLGVVEQFF. In DNA, the CDR3 is TGTGCCAGCAGTTTAGGGGGGCTGGGAGTGGTCGAGCAGTTCTTC.

This clonotype was observed many times. The rearrangement uses TRBV7-2 and TRBJ2-5; D unclear. The CDR3 is 12 amino acids. The germline gives CDR1 SGHTA, CDR2 FQGNSA. V dropped 2 bases and J dropped 6 bases, with 7 bases sitting between them. The CDR3, as DNA: TGTGCCAGCAGCTTACATGGGAAGACCCAGTACTTC. This sequence encodes CASSLHGKTQYF.

This clonotype showed up just a few times. The chain carries TRBV29-1 and TRBJ1-1, with unresolved D. Germline CDR1 SQVTM, CDR2 ANQGSEA. The CDR3 consists of 11 residues. V was trimmed by 8 bases and J by 9 bases, leaving 16 bases between them. The CDR3 reads CSPESGSKAFF. DNA of the CDR3: TGCAGCCCAGAAAGTGGAAGTAAAGCTTTCTTT.

The chain couples TRBV5-5 to TRBJ2-6; D gene ambiguous. The V gene's germline CDR1 is SGHKS and CDR2 YYEKEE (reference sequence). V was shortened by 4 bases and J by 2 bases, with 13 bases between the two germline ends. The CDR3 loop spans 16 amino acids. CDR3 DNA: TGTGCCAGCAGCCCTCGACTGCCTGCTGGGGCCAACGTCCTGACTTTC. This translates into CASSPRLPAGANVLTF.